This T cell receptor beta chain was captured in a study of blood T cell repertoires in COVID-19. Study as a whole: Whether acute or convalescent, the COVID-19 samples came from the United States, Italy and Spain. Sources were T cells, B-cell-depleted T cells, or PBMCs; the material itself was cDNA or gDNA.

Authors' data handling: Nucleated cell counts were estimated from reference gene primer amplification. TCRdb keeps only in-frame clones here, not all; method: immunoSEQ multiplex PCR. That table is the source of V, J and clone size, and D and trimming were worked out from the DNA. The sample yields more than 200,000 clones, 70% to 90% seen once. The V end was cut by 1 base, the J end by 4 bases, with 15 bases between. CDR1 is LNHDA, CDR2 SQIVND, per germline (reference sequence). The CDR3 is made up of 16 amino acids. V usage is TRBV19 and J usage is TRBJ2-3; D perhaps matches TRBD1 (5 bases). The clonotype originates from a woman between 40 and 50 years old who had recovered from COVID-19. Material for sequencing was peripheral blood. In DNA, the CDR3 is TGTGCCAGTAGTATAGGCATGGGCAGGGCCCCAGATACGCAGTATTTT. This encodes CASSIGMGRAPDTQYF.